This T cell receptor beta chain was identified in a study of T cell responses to AZD1222 COVID-19 vaccine. Study-wide results and limits: Targeting of unmutated variant regions was reportedly seen in nearly half of spike-specific TCRs. Females made up more of the donors, who were largely white British, and clonal diversity may have come out too low. Samples come after the peak T cell response, not at day 14.

Remarks on this clone: Antigen unknown.

This CDR3 region has 16 residues. The V gene's germline CDR1 is SGHAT and CDR2 FQDESV (reference sequence). The junction had 9 bases not matched to a gene; V was cut back by 5 bases and J by 4 bases. Libraries were prepared by immunoSEQ multiplex PCR; TCRdb keeps only in-frame clonotypes and omits some of them. The table lists 85,000 to 130,000 clones, around 90% of them singletons. Sequenced material: peripheral blood, taken 28 days after the second AZD1222 dose. V gene TRBV11-1 combines with J gene TRBJ2-5, with 11 bases fitting TRBD2. The clonotype was recovered from an adult who received the AZD1222 COVID-19 vaccine. The CDR3 spells CASSLTGTSGRETQYF. Here the CDR3 DNA reads TGTGCCAGCAGCCTAACCGGGACTAGCGGTCGAGAGACCCAGTACTTC.